What follows are 21 T cell receptor beta chains derived from one specimen sequenced in a study of breast tumors, draining lymph nodes, adjacent tissues (dated by TCRdb to the mid-2010s). Libraries were constructed by multiplex PCR. The sample was run on an Illumina HiSeq 2000. TCRdb reanalyzed the raw reads on its own, using fastp at Q25 for trimming and MiXCR for clone calling, and kept in-frame beta chains. Records with the same CDR3 protein are collapsed into one entry carrying the most frequent genes and DNA. The sample data list under 150,000 distinct CDR3 sequences, and 20% to 25% of these were observed just once. The ten largest make up about 2.2% of the sample. The axillary draining lymph nodes of breast cancer patients were the source of the lymph node samples. The sequenced sample consisted of axillary lymph node tissue. Source of these receptors: a female donor with breast cancer. Some clones in this sample may be carry-over from other donors' samples.

This clonotype was counted at least ten times. The rearrangement uses TRBV6-1 and TRBJ2-7; D might be TRBD1 (6 bases). Trimming removed 6 bases at V and 6 bases at J, with 15 bases between. The CDR3 covers 13 residues. The V gene's germline CDR1 is MNHNS and CDR2 SASEGT. The CDR3 DNA sequence: TGTGCCAGCAGATTACAGGGATCGGCCGAGCAGTACTTC. It specifies CASRLQGSAEQYF.

This clonotype was recorded many times. The rearrangement links TRBV18 to TRBJ2-5, with TRBD2 matching 8 bases. This CDR3 has 15 amino acids. Germline V gene data show CDR1 as KGHSH and CDR2 as LQKENI. After removal of 1 base from V and 5 bases from J, the junction contained 6 bases not matched to a gene. DNA for the CDR3: TGTGCCAGCTCACCACGAGCGGGAGTTGGGGAGACCCAGTACTTC. Amino acids: CASSPRAGVGETQYF.

This clonotype was detected ten times or more. The chain recombines TRBV4-2 with TRBJ2-7, with D maybe TRBD2 (6 bases). Germline lookup yields CDR1 LGHNA and CDR2 YNFKEQ. CDR3 length equals 15 residues. The V gene lost 3 bases and the J gene lost 3 bases, with 15 bases spanning the gap. DNA of the CDR3: TGTGCCAGCAGCCACTCCGGGACTGGGGTCTACGAGCAGTACTTC. Translating gives CASSHSGTGVYEQYF.

V usage is TRBV20-1 and J usage is TRBJ1-5, with a possible D match to TRBD1 (5 bases). CDR3 length: 14 residues. Trimming cost V 3 bases and J 7 bases, with 16 bases left between them. Germline CDR1 is DFQATT and CDR2 is SNEGSKA (reference sequence). The CDR3, as DNA: TGCAGTGCTAGGGAGGTGCAGGGCCTGCAGCCCCAGCATTTT. It is translated as CSAREVQGLQPQHF.

This clonotype occurred once. At one end the junction does not follow the germline gene, possibly because of a read error. The chain has TRBV4-1 and TRBJ1-5; maybe TRBD1 (5 bases). CDR1 and CDR2 from the germline V gene are MGHRA and YSYEKL. There are 16 residues in the CDR3. Here the CDR3 DNA reads TGCGCCAGCAGCCAAGAACAAGGGGCCCGAAATCGGCCCCAGCATTTT. Its translation: CASSQEQGARNRPQHF.

A word on this clonotype: Given a much more abundant clone one base away, this may be a read error. The conserved phenylalanine or tryptophan is not found at the CDR3 terminus, so this likely reflects a read error. V and J are TRBV6-6 and TRBJ2-5; D perhaps matches TRBD1 (5 bases). The CDR3 covers 15 residues. Germline assignment: CDR1 MNHNY and CDR2 SVGAGI (reference sequence). The ends were cut back, 2 bases at V and 4 bases at J, with 14 bases in the middle. The CDR3 reads CASSYGAGQGETQYL. CDR3 bases: TGTGCCAGCAGTTACGGGGCAGGGCAGGGAGAGACCCAGTACCTC.

This clonotype was seen ten or more times. V and J are TRBV4-2 and TRBJ2-3; D tentatively reads TRBD1 or TRBD2 (5 bases each). Germline V gene sequence: CDR1 LGHNA, CDR2 YNFKEQ. With 2 bases removed from V and 6 bases from J, the gap between germline ends came to 15 bases. This CDR3 is 15 amino acids long. CDR3 protein: CASSQSHNEGDTQYF. DNA of the CDR3: TGTGCCAGCAGCCAATCCCATAATGAGGGGGATACGCAGTATTTT.

This clonotype was counted ten times or more. The chain joins TRBV10-3 to TRBJ2-3, with 10 bases matching TRBD1. The CDR3 is 17 residues long. Germline loops: CDR1 ENHRY, CDR2 SYGVKD. The V gene end was trimmed by 1 base and the J gene end by 4 bases; junction bases not matched to a gene: 8. The CDR3 coding sequence is TGTGCCATCAGTGAGTTGCGGACAGGGGGTAAGGCAGATACGCAGTATTTT. It is translated as CAISELRTGGKADTQYF.

At least ten counts were recorded for this clonotype. V gene TRBV7-6 combines with J gene TRBJ1-4, with D unresolved. Germline V gene lookup returns CDR1 SGHVS and CDR2 FNYEAQ. V was pared by 5 bases and J by 8 bases, with 9 bases between. This CDR3 comprises 12 residues. The CDR3, as DNA: TGTGCCAGCAGCCCAGACCGGGAAAAACTGTTTTTT. Its translation: CASSPDREKLFF.

Points on this clonotype: A much bigger clone sits one base away, suggesting this may be a read error. The J gene is TRBJ2-7, the V gene TRBV5-5; no definite D call. The CDR3 has 14 amino acids. Germline CDR1 reads SGHKS; CDR2 reads YYEKEE (reference sequence). DNA for the CDR3: TGTGCCAGCCGTGGCACAATCGCCTCCTACGGGCAGTACTTC. This codes for CASRGTIASYGQYF.

Of note for this clonotype: The conserved closing phenylalanine or tryptophan is absent in this CDR3, likely reflecting a read error. The gene calls are TRBV2 and TRBJ2-2; D is possibly TRBD2 (5 bases). Germline CDR1 reads SNHLY; CDR2 reads FYNNEI. V was shortened by 4 bases and J by 1 base, with 10 bases between the two germline ends. This CDR3 comprises 15 residues. Written as DNA, the CDR3 is TGTGCCAGCAGTGTTCCGGGAAAGAACACCGGGGAGCTGTTTCTT. Its protein is CASSVPGKNTGELFL.

The chain uses TRBV6-1 and TRBJ2-2; TRBD2 aligns across 14 bases. Germline-derived CDR1 and CDR2 are MNHNS and SASEGT. V shed 5 bases, J shed 1 base, and the junction held 18 bases outside the gene matches. CDR3 size: 22 residues. DNA of the CDR3: TGTGCCAGCAGTAAACGGGACAGCCTTGGACTAGCGGGAGGCGGGAACACCGGGGAGCTGTTTTTT. Translation: CASSKRDSLGLAGGGNTGELFF.

This clonotype showed up just once. Since a much larger clone is just one base distant, this may be a read error. The chain is built from TRBV18 and TRBJ2-3; tentative D call: TRBD1 (6 bases). Germline lookup yields CDR1 KGHSH and CDR2 LQKENI. The CDR3 spans 15 residues. The CDR3: CVSQQGTGRTDTQYF. CDR3 DNA: TGTGTCAGCCAACAGGGAACAGGACGCACAGATACGCAGTATTTT.

Worth noting for this clonotype: A much larger clonotype is one base distant, so this may be a read error. V usage is TRBV10-1 and J usage is TRBJ2-1, with D perhaps matching TRBD1 (5 bases). The CDR3 has 15 residues. Germline lookup yields CDR1 WNHNN and CDR2 SYGVQD (reference sequence). CDR3 amino acids: CANSSTQGGYNEQFF. The DNA for the CDR3 is TGCGCCAACAGTAGCACCCAGGGCGGATACAATGAGCAGTTCTTC.

Only one count was recorded for this clonotype. Just one base apart from a much larger clone, this may be a read error. The J gene is TRBJ2-1, the V gene TRBV12-5, with D maybe TRBD2 (5 bases). Germline V lookup: CDR1 LGHNT, CDR2 FRNRAP. CDR3 length: 12 residues. CDR3 coding DNA: TGTGCTAGTGTGGCACTAGACAATGCGCAGTTCTTC. Its translation is CASVALDNAQFF.

This clonotype was counted many times. The chain couples TRBV3-1 to TRBJ2-3; maybe TRBD1 (5 bases). V gave up 0 bases and J gave up 5 bases, with 9 bases separating them. Germline values: CDR1 LGHDT, CDR2 YNNKEL (reference sequence). CDR3 size: 14 residues. The chain's CDR3 is CASSQDWGVDTQYF. DNA for the CDR3: TGTGCCAGCAGCCAAGATTGGGGCGTAGATACGCAGTATTTT.

This clonotype was observed a handful of times. The rearrangement links TRBV3-1 to TRBJ1-2, with 8 bases identical to TRBD1. This CDR3 region has 16 residues. The junction had 10 bases not matched to a gene; V was cut back by 3 bases and J by 4 bases. Germline CDR1 is LGHDT and CDR2 is YNNKEL (reference sequence). DNA for the CDR3: TGTGCCAGCAGCCATGGTGACAGGGGATCCTTCTATGGCTACACCTTC. This translates into CASSHGDRGSFYGYTF.

This clonotype has at least ten counts. The V gene is TRBV29-1, the J gene TRBJ2-3; D is possibly TRBD2 (6 bases). Trimming took off 5 bases at V and 2 bases at J, with 11 bases between the two ends. Germline CDR1 SQVTM, CDR2 ANQGSEA. The CDR3 totals 13 residues. This CDR3 is CSVTSRPTDTQYF. CDR3 DNA: TGCAGCGTTACTAGCAGGCCCACAGATACGCAGTATTTT.

V is TRBV18 and J is TRBJ2-3; possibly TRBD2 for D (5 bases). The CDR3 totals 15 residues. CDR1 and CDR2 from the germline V gene are KGHSH and LQKENI. Trimming shortened V by 2 bases and J by 3 bases, and 12 bases separated the two germline ends. In nucleotides, the CDR3 is TGTGCCAGCTCACCAGCTAGCATCCGGACAGATACGCAGTATTTT. Protein: CASSPASIRTDTQYF.

Remarks on this clonotype: A clone one base away is much larger, so this may be a read error. The V call is TRBV7-2, the J call TRBJ1-2, with TRBD1 identical over 8 bases. CDR1 and CDR2 from the germline V gene are SGHTA and FQGNSA. There are 13 residues in the CDR3. The CDR3, as DNA: TGTGCCGGCAGAGGGACAGGATTGGGGGGCTACACCTTC. This encodes CAGRGTGLGGYTF. Drawing the rest from reference TRBV7-2 and TRBJ1-2, the complete variable domain is GAGVSQSPSNKVTEKGKDVELRCDPISGHTALYWYRQSLGQGLEFLIYFQGNSAPDKSGLPSDRFSAERTGGSVSTLTIQRTQQEDSAVYLCAGRGTGLGGYTFGSGTRLTVV.

This chain links TRBV18 with TRBJ2-1; TRBD2 aligns across 11 bases. The CDR3 is 16 residues long. V shed 0 bases, J shed 7 bases, and the junction held 5 bases outside the gene matches. CDR1 KGHSH and CDR2 LQKENI come from the germline V gene. CDR3 sequence reads: CASSPPASGGKNEQFF. CDR3 sequence (DNA): TGTGCCAGCTCACCACCGGCTAGCGGGGGGAAGAATGAGCAGTTCTTC. Combining the CDR3 with reference TRBV18 and TRBJ2-1 gives the whole variable domain NAGVMQNPRHLVRRRGQEARLRCSPMKGHSHVYWYRQLPEEGLKFMVYLQKENIIDESGMPKERFSAEFPKEGPSILRIQQVVRGDSAAYFCASSPPASGGKNEQFFGPGTRLTVL.